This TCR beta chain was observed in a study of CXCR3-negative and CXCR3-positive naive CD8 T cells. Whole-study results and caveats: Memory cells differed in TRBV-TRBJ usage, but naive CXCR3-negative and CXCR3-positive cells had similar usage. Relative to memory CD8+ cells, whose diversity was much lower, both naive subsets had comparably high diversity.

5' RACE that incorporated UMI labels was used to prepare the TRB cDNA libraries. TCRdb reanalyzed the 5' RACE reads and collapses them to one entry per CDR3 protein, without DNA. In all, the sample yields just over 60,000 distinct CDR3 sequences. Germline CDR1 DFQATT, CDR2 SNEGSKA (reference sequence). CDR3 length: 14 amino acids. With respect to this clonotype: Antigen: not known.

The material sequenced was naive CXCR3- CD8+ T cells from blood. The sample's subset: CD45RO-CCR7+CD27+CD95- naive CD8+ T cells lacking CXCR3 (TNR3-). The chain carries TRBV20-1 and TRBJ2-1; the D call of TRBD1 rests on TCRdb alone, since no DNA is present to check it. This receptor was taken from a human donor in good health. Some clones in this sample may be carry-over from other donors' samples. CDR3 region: CSARAPGPGNEQFF.